This is a list of T cell receptor beta chains from one sample in a study of identical twins. TCRdb passed the 5' RACE reads through MiXCR, listing each CDR3 protein once. The top ten hold around 3.4% of the sample, which has about 260,000 distinct CDR3 sequences, 5.5% to 8% seen once. The same data also contributed to another study, on yellow fever vaccine responses in identical twins.

Sequencing was carried out using memory (CD45RO+) T cells sorted from blood. The receptors stem from a woman aged 18-29 years in good health. Both conserved end residues are trimmed from each CDR3. A D gene is named only where the DNA matches it firmly. Not every row has a clone size; where given, it reads once, few, many or a size class.

d_call: -
cdr3_length: 15
v_call: TRBV5-1
clone_size: few
cdr3_aa: ASSPYERTTANYGYT

d_call: TRBD2
cdr3_length: 16
v_call: TRBV6-2/TRBV6-3
clone_size: -
cdr3_aa: ASSYSKIPLREPGELF

d_call: TRBD1
cdr3_length: 13
v_call: TRBV15
clone_size: -
cdr3_aa: ATSRDGQGAGGYT

d_call: -
cdr3_length: 15
v_call: TRBV20-1
clone_size: few
cdr3_aa: SARDWGDSTPNSPLH

d_call: -
cdr3_length: 10
v_call: TRBV5-1
clone_size: -
cdr3_aa: ASSYQNEKLF

d_call: -
cdr3_length: 13
v_call: TRBV28
clone_size: once
cdr3_aa: ASSDMLSNTGELF

d_call: TRBD2
cdr3_length: 12
v_call: TRBV7-8
clone_size: few
cdr3_aa: ASKERETGETQY

d_call: -
cdr3_length: 16
v_call: TRBV6-4
clone_size: -
cdr3_aa: AFCKGSLRAPLNTEAF

d_call: TRBD2
cdr3_length: 16
v_call: TRBV2
clone_size: -
cdr3_aa: ASSPSSSGGPQGNEQF

d_call: -
cdr3_length: 10
v_call: TRBV29-1
clone_size: many
cdr3_aa: SVGRETGELF

d_call: -
cdr3_length: 13
v_call: TRBV20-1
clone_size: many
cdr3_aa: SARAAVSSNQPQH

d_call: -
cdr3_length: 12
v_call: TRBV15
clone_size: -
cdr3_aa: ATSRDLSGNGYT

d_call: -
cdr3_length: 10
v_call: TRBV27
clone_size: -
cdr3_aa: ASSTMNQPQH

d_call: TRBD1
cdr3_length: 12
v_call: TRBV27
clone_size: many
cdr3_aa: ASSSRTGGGELF

d_call: TRBD2
cdr3_length: 12
v_call: TRBV12-3/TRBV12-4
clone_size: -
cdr3_aa: ASSYLAGGETQY

d_call: -
cdr3_length: 10
v_call: TRBV5-1
clone_size: many
cdr3_aa: ASSFGQETQY

d_call: -
cdr3_length: 11
v_call: TRBV3-1
clone_size: -
cdr3_aa: ASSRGKTNEQF

d_call: TRBD2
cdr3_length: 14
v_call: TRBV12-3/TRBV12-4
clone_size: many
cdr3_aa: ASSFKRVAGWNEQF

d_call: TRBD1
cdr3_length: 15
v_call: TRBV11-2
clone_size: -
cdr3_aa: ASSSPTGAPRGDTQY

d_call: -
cdr3_length: 9
v_call: TRBV25-1
clone_size: -
cdr3_aa: ASSEGIEQF

d_call: TRBD2
cdr3_length: 13
v_call: TRBV6-1
clone_size: -
cdr3_aa: ASSPTSGLSYEQY

d_call: TRBD2
cdr3_length: 14
v_call: TRBV2
clone_size: many
cdr3_aa: ASSDLAGDLTYEQY